The 22 T cell receptor beta chains in this list originate from one sample, sequenced in a study of regulatory T cells in long-lasting Graves disease. Regarding time point: newly diagnosed GD, antithyroid drugs for less than 3 months. Construction of the TCR library relied on RNA isolated from PBMCs. Both iRepertoire HTBI primers and Arm-PCR of CDR3 regions were used to build the TCR beta libraries. MiXCR, applied by TCRdb to the multiplex PCR reads, yields one record per CDR3 protein. In the table there are approximately 440,000 distinct CDR3 sequences, 15% to 20% of which are singletons. This sample was also put to use in a study of T cells in Graves' hyperthyroidism and ophthalmopathy.

Sample: peripheral blood mononuclear cells (PBMCs), taken at new diagnosis, from a patient treated with antithyroid drugs. The receptors were sampled from a man between 40 and 49 years old with Graves disease.

This clonotype occurred a few times. The J gene is TRBJ2-3, the V gene TRBV6-2 or TRBV6-3; 9 nucleotides align to TRBD2. This CDR3 is built from 16 residues. The germline V gene has CDR1 MNHEY and CDR2 SVGEGT. With 5 bases clipped from V and 5 bases from J, the junction kept 11 bases outside the gene matches. The DNA for the CDR3 is TGTGCCAGCAGTGAAGTCCCAGCGGGAGGTGAAGATACGCAGTATTTT. As protein: CASSEVPAGGEDTQYF.

This clonotype has a handful of counts. CDR3 amino acids: CASSLPGEVFF. CDR3 nucleotides: TGTGCCAGCAGTTTACCAGGGGAGGTGTTTTTT. V gene TRBV12-3 or TRBV12-4 combines with J gene TRBJ1-4; possibly TRBD1 for D (6 bases). This CDR3 has 11 residues. V lost 2 bases, J lost 15 bases, and 10 bases lay in between.

This clonotype was counted at least ten times. The gene calls are TRBV6-9 and TRBJ2-2, with no clear D. The CDR3 runs 14 residues. CDR1 and CDR2 from the germline V gene are MNHGY and SVAAGI. Trimming left V 3 bases short and J 6 bases short, with 11 bases between. The CDR3 reads CASSYERWAGELFF. The CDR3 region has the DNA TGTGCCAGCAGTTACGAACGTTGGGCCGGGGAGCTGTTTTTT.

CDR3 sequence: CASGARHYGYTF. The DNA of the CDR3 is TGTGCCAGCGGGGCCAGACACTATGGCTACACCTTC. The chain employs TRBV28 and TRBJ1-2, with a possible D match to TRBD1 (5 bases). CDR1 is MDHEN and CDR2 is SYDVKM in the germline V gene. The CDR3 contains 12 residues. The germline V and J ends were trimmed by 8 bases and 3 bases, with 10 bases remaining between them.

This chain connects TRBV20-1 to TRBJ1-1; no reliable D call. Germline assignment: CDR1 DFQATT and CDR2 SNEGSKA (reference sequence). CDR3 length: 13 residues. Trimming left V 1 base short and J 8 bases short, with 14 bases between. The CDR3 loop is CSARGGSQVEAFF. DNA for the CDR3: TGCAGTGCTAGAGGCGGCAGCCAAGTCGAAGCTTTCTTT.

This clonotype showed up many times. The rearrangement links TRBV28 to TRBJ2-3; D gene ambiguous. Trimming cost V 6 bases and J 1 base, with 14 bases left between them. This CDR3 is 15 amino acids long. Looked up from germline, CDR1 is MDHEN and CDR2 is SYDVKM. Here the CDR3 DNA reads TGTGCCAGCAGCAATACGGGTCCTGGCACAGATACGCAGTATTTT. Encoded protein: CASSNTGPGTDTQYF.

This clonotype has a handful of counts. The chain employs TRBV29-1 and TRBJ2-7; TRBD2 aligns across 13 bases. From germline, CDR1 is SQVTM and CDR2 ANQGSEA. This CDR3 region has 15 residues. V shed 6 bases and J 7 bases; nucleotides not matched to a gene: 12. CDR3 sequence (DNA): TGCAGCGTCGGCTGGGGACTAGCGGGAACCAGTGAGCAGTACTTC. Translated, it gives CSVGWGLAGTSEQYF.

This clonotype was found many times. The chain is built from TRBV20-1 and TRBJ2-5; 9 nucleotides match TRBD2. CDR1 and CDR2 (germline): DFQATT, SNEGSKA (reference sequence). The CDR3 is made up of 14 amino acids. V trimming: 0 bases; J trimming: 10 bases; junction bases outside the gene matches: 9. CDR3 protein: CSARDHSGSMIQYF. The CDR3 DNA sequence: TGCAGTGCTAGAGATCATAGCGGGAGTATGATCCAGTACTTC.

This clonotype has at least ten counts. The V gene is TRBV12-5, the J gene TRBJ2-1, with TRBD2 matching over 10 bases. J was trimmed by 6 bases and V by 1 base; bases with no gene match: 15. Germline V gene sequence: CDR1 LGHNT, CDR2 FRNRAP. The CDR3 extends over 19 amino acids. The CDR3 reads CASGLGLAGVIKGFNEQFF. In DNA form, the CDR3 reads TGTGCTAGTGGTTTGGGGCTAGCGGGAGTGATTAAAGGATTCAATGAGCAGTTCTTC.

The chain combines TRBV6-1 with TRBJ2-7, with unresolved D. Germline-derived CDR1 and CDR2 are MNHNS and SASEGT. This CDR3 spans 13 amino acids. Trimming shortened V by 4 bases and J by 0 bases, and 7 bases separated the two germline ends. CDR3 sequence reads: CASSATVSYEQYF. CDR3 nucleotides: TGTGCCAGCAGTGCGACGGTCTCCTACGAGCAGTACTTC.

This clonotype was recorded many times. The genes are TRBV29-1 and TRBJ2-3; TRBD2 agrees at 10 bases. This CDR3 is built from 15 residues. Germline V lookup: CDR1 SQVTM, CDR2 ANQGSEA. The trim removed 1 base at V and 5 bases at J, leaving 6 bases unmatched. DNA of the CDR3: TGCAGCGTTGAAGTAGTAGCGGGAGGTCGAGATACGCAGTATTTT. The encoded protein is CSVEVVAGGRDTQYF.

The chain has TRBV20-1 and TRBJ2-4; D is ambiguous. CDR1 and CDR2 from the germline V gene are DFQATT and SNEGSKA (reference sequence). The CDR3 is 14 amino acids. Trimming took 6 bases from V and 0 from J, leaving 12 bases between them. CDR3 nucleotides: TGCAGTGCCCTCGAAGGAGTAGCCAAAAACATTCAGTACTTC. As protein: CSALEGVAKNIQYF.

This chain connects TRBV7-2 to TRBJ2-7; D is uncertain. The CDR3 consists of 16 residues. Per germline, CDR1 SGHTA and CDR2 FQGNSA. Trimming cost V 4 bases and J 0 bases, with 16 bases left between them. For the CDR3, the DNA is TGTGCCAGCAGCTCCCTTAAGCAGGTGTTCTCCTACGAGCAGTACTTC. Translating gives CASSSLKQVFSYEQYF.

This clonotype was counted many times. The genes are TRBV3-1 and TRBJ2-7; D is perhaps TRBD2 (5 bases). Trimming stripped 0 bases from V and 10 bases from J, with 19 bases between. Per germline, CDR1 LGHDT and CDR2 YNNKEL (reference sequence). This CDR3 is 15 amino acids long. This CDR3 is CASSQESGSPTTQYF. CDR3 DNA sequence: TGTGCCAGCAGCCAAGAAAGCGGAAGCCCTACGACTCAGTACTTC.

The rearrangement links TRBV18 to TRBJ1-1; a weak D match, TRBD1 (5 bases). This CDR3 spans 13 amino acids. Trimming removed 0 bases from V and 10 bases from J, with 12 bases in between. Germline CDR1 KGHSH, CDR2 LQKENI. CDR3 in amino acids: CASSPPSGRVAFF. The CDR3 region has the DNA TGTGCCAGCTCACCACCGTCGGGACGGGTAGCTTTCTTT. Full variable domain (remainder filled in from reference TRBV18 and TRBJ1-1): NAGVMQNPRHLVRRRGQEARLRCSPMKGHSHVYWYRQLPEEGLKFMVYLQKENIIDESGMPKERFSAEFPKEGPSILRIQQVVRGDSAAYFCASSPPSGRVAFFGQGTRLTVV.

A word on this clonotype: A read error is possible here, since a much larger clone lies one base away. This chain joins TRBV30 and TRBJ2-1; weak D call: TRBD1 (6 bases). The tail of the sequence fits TRBJ2-7 better, so the J call may be wrong. Germline-derived CDR1 and CDR2 are GTSNPN and SVGIG (reference sequence). The CDR3 runs 14 residues. The CDR3: CASHRAGSYNEQYF. The DNA of the CDR3 is TGTGCCTCCCACAGGGCTGGCTCCTACAATGAGCAGTACTTC.

This clonotype appeared once. This may arise from a read error, as a much more abundant clone is one base away. The conserved final phenylalanine or tryptophan is absent from the CDR3, which likely points to a read error. The rearrangement uses TRBV7-3 and TRBJ2-1; no clear D. This CDR3 is built from 13 residues. V lost 3 bases, J lost 4 bases, and 7 bases lay in between. Germline V lookup: CDR1 SGHTA, CDR2 FQGTGA. CDR3 region: CASSFGLYNEQFL. The CDR3 coding sequence is TGTGCCAGCAGCTTTGGTCTTTACAATGAGCAGTTCCTC.

Only a few counts were recorded for this clonotype. The chain links TRBV20-1 to TRBJ1-4; TRBD1 matches at 7 bases. Germline V gives CDR1 DFQATT, CDR2 SNEGSKA (reference sequence). The CDR3 has 15 amino acids. V was pared by 2 bases and J by 3 bases, with 6 bases of the junction left unmatched. The DNA of the CDR3 is TGCAGTGCTAGACCTCAGGGGGTGGCTAATGAAAAACTGTTTTTT. It yields the protein CSARPQGVANEKLFF.

The chain carries TRBV3-1 and TRBJ2-1, with no clear D. The CDR3 totals 12 residues. V lost 1 base, J lost 9 bases, and 7 bases lay in between. Germline CDR1 and CDR2: LGHDT and YNNKEL (reference sequence). DNA for the CDR3: TGTGCCAGCAGCCAAGTTGGCCTTGAGCAGTTCTTC. Translation gives CASSQVGLEQFF.

This clonotype has a count of ten or more. This chain connects TRBV12-3 or TRBV12-4 to TRBJ2-1; the match to TRBD2 covers 9 bases. With 7 bases clipped from V and 8 bases from J, the junction kept 12 bases outside the gene matches. This CDR3 contains 15 residues. The DNA of the CDR3 is TGTGCCAGCACCACGCAGAGACTAGCGGTCCATGAGCAGTTCTTC. The encoded protein is CASTTQRLAVHEQFF.

This clonotype was picked up a small number of times. The V call is TRBV29-1, the J call TRBJ2-1; D unclear. The CDR3 sequence is 13 residues long. V was pared by 6 bases and J by 7 bases, with 16 bases between. CDR1 SQVTM and CDR2 ANQGSEA come from the germline V gene. In nucleotides, the CDR3 is TGCAGCGTCCGAACGACCACCGTGAATGAGCAGTTCTTC. Translated, it gives CSVRTTTVNEQFF.

The rearrangement uses TRBV20-1 and TRBJ2-3, with 11 bases fitting TRBD1. The CDR3 runs 20 residues. The J segment lost 1 base and the V segment lost 5 bases, leaving 20 bases of the junction unmatched. CDR1 is DFQATT, CDR2 SNEGSKA, per germline (reference sequence). The CDR3: CSAPKGPRDRGNFRTDTQYF. The CDR3 DNA sequence: TGCAGTGCTCCCAAAGGCCCCCGGGACAGGGGGAATTTTCGCACAGATACGCAGTATTTT.